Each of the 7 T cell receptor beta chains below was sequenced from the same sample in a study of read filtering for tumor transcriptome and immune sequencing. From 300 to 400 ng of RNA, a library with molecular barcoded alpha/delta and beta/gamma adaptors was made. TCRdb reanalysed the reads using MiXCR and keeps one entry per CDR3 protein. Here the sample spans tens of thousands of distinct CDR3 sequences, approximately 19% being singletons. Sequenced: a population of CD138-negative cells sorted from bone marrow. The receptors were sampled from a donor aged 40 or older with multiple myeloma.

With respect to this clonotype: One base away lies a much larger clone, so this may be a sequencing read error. The CDR3 is CASRDDDTGEQFF. CDR3 DNA: TGTGCCAGCCGGGACGACGACACCGGGGAGCAGTTTTTT. The chain combines TRBV19 with TRBJ2-2, with D perhaps matching TRBD1 or TRBD2 (5 bases each). Germline assignment: CDR1 LNHDA and CDR2 SQIVND (reference sequence). This CDR3 comprises 13 residues. The full variable domain, completed using reference TRBV19 and TRBJ2-2, is DGGITQSPKYLFRKEGQNVTLSCEQNLNHDAMYWYRQDPGQGLRLIYYSQIVNDFQKGDIAEGYSVSREKKESFPLTVTSAQKNPTAFYLCASRDDDTGEQFFGEGSRLTVL.

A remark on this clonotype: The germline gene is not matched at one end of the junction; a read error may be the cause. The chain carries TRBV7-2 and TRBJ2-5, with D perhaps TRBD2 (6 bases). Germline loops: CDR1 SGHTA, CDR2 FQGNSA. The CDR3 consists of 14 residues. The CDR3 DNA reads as TGTGTCAGCAGCTTAGAGCCTAGCGTGGGGACCCAGTACTTC. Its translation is CVSSLEPSVGTQYF.

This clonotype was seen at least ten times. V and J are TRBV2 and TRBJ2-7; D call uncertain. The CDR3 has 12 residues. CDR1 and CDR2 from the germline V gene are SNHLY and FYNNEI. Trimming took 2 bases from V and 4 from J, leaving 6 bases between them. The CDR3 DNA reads TGTGCCAGCAGTGAACCGAGTTACGAGCAGTACTTC. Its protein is CASSEPSYEQYF.

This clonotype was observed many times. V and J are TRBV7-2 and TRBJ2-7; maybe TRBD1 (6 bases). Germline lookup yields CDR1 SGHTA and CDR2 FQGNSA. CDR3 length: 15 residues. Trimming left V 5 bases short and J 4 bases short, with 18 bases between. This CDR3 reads CASSAVAGERYEQYF. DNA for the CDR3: TGTGCCAGCAGCGCCGTGGCAGGGGAAAGGTACGAGCAGTACTTC.

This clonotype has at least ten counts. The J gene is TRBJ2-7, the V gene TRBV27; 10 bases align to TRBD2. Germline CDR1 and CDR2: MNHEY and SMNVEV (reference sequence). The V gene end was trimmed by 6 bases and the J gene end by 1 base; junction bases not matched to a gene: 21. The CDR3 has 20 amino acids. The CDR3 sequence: CASRKTGLAGEWTGSYEQYF. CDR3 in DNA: TGTGCCAGCAGAAAAACGGGGCTAGCGGGAGAATGGACGGGGTCCTACGAGCAGTACTTC.

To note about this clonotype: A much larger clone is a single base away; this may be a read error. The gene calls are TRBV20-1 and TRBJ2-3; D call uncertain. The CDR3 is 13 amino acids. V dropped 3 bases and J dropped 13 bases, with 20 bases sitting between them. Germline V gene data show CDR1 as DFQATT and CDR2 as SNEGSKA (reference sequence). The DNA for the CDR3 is TGCAGTGCTAGTCGATCCGACCCTAGTCTTGAGTATTTT. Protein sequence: CSASRSDPSLEYF.

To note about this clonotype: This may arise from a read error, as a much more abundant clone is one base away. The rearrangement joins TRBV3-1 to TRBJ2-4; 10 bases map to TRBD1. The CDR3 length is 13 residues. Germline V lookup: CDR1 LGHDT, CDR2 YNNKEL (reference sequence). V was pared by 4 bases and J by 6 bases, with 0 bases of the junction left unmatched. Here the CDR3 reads CASSRTGGNIQYF. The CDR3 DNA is TGTGCCAGCAGCCGGACAGGGGGAAACATTCAGTACTTC.